This is a list of T cell receptor beta chains from one sample in a study of T cell changes during pregnancy in multiple sclerosis. Assay used: immunoSEQ multiplex PCR; TCRdb lists only in-frame clones, some missing. The data show about 130,000 clones, about 95% seen once. The specimen comprised peripheral blood, sampled after pregnancy. The receptors were gathered from a female donor with multiple sclerosis, enrolled in a pregnancy study. Each CDR3 is given with its conserved first and last residue. Each record gives: J gene, V gene, clone size, D gene, CDR3 DNA, CDR3 protein. D genes are given only for firm matches. Some rows have no size entry. The others give once, few or many, or a class for an expanded clone.

TRBJ2-3,TRBV6-5,-,-,TGTGCCAGCAGTTATGGGACTCACACAGATACGCAGTATTTT,CASSYGTHTDTQYF
TRBJ2-7,TRBV11-2,-,TRBD1,TGTGCCAGCAGCCCAGGACAGGGGAGGGAGCAGTACTTC,CASSPGQGREQYF
TRBJ1-5,TRBV4-3,-,-,TGCGCCAGCAGCCAAGATTGGAGTTACAATCAGCCCCAGCATTTT,CASSQDWSYNQPQHF
TRBJ1-4,TRBV25-1,-,TRBD1,TGTGCCAGCAGTGACACAGGGGGAACCCCCGGAAAACTGTTTTTT,CASSDTGGTPGKLFF
TRBJ2-1,TRBV19,-,TRBD1,TGTGCCAGTAGTATATACACCGGGACAGGATTTAATGAGCAGTTCTTC,CASSIYTGTGFNEQFF
TRBJ2-7,TRBV29-1,-,-,TGCAGCGCGACAGAGACCTACGAGCAGTACTTC,CSATETYEQYF
TRBJ1-2,TRBV30,-,TRBD1,TGTGCCGTCAGTTTTGGACAGGGAAGGGATGGCTACACCTTC,CAVSFGQGRDGYTF
TRBJ1-2,TRBV19,-,TRBD1,TGTGCCAGTAAGAGGTCGACAGGGGGCGCCGATGGCTACACCTTC,CASKRSTGGADGYTF
TRBJ1-2,TRBV28,once,-,TGTGCCAGCAGTTTACCGGGGGTCTATGGCTACACCTTC,CASSLPGVYGYTF
TRBJ2-7,TRBV4-2,-,TRBD2,TGTGCCAGCAGCCAGGGACTAGCGGATACCTACGAGCAGTACTTC,CASSQGLADTYEQYF
TRBJ2-1,TRBV27,-,TRBD2,TGTGCCAGCAGTTTTACGGGAGGGCCGTTTGATGAGCAGTTCTTC,CASSFTGGPFDEQFF
TRBJ2-1,TRBV29-1,-,-,TGCAGCGCGACGGGGGCCTACAATGAGCAGTTCTTC,CSATGAYNEQFF
TRBJ2-3,TRBV5-1,-,-,TGCGCCAGCAGCCCAGACGGGTACACAGATACGCAGTATTTT,CASSPDGYTDTQYF
TRBJ2-2,TRBV7-2,-,TRBD2,TGTGCCAGCAGCCGGGACTACGGCGGGGAGCTGTTTTTT,CASSRDYGGELFF
TRBJ1-2,TRBV11-2,-,TRBD1,TGTGCCAGCAGCCCCATCCCAGGGGGTGTTGGCTACACCTTC,CASSPIPGGVGYTF
TRBJ2-1,TRBV6-1,-,TRBD2,TGTGCCAGCAGTGAGTCTAGCGGGAGTGGGGGGGATGAGCAGTTCTTC,CASSESSGSGGDEQFF
TRBJ2-3,TRBV28,-,TRBD1,TGTGCCAGCAGTTTCAGGGGGATTCTAGGGAATACGCAGTATTTT,CASSFRGILGNTQYF
TRBJ2-2,TRBV5-1,-,-,TGCGCCAGCAGTCTAGGGAGTAACACCGGGGAGCTGTTTTTT,CASSLGSNTGELFF
TRBJ2-5,TRBV5-4,-,TRBD2,TGTGCCAGCAGCTTTGGTGGACTAGTCGGAAGGGAGGAGACCCAGTACTTC,CASSFGGLVGREETQYF
TRBJ2-2,TRBV19,-,TRBD1,TGTGCCAGTAGCCTCTTAGGGACAGGGGCTCCTCCGGGGGAGCTGTTTTTT,CASSLLGTGAPPGELFF
TRBJ1-1,TRBV19,-,-,TGTGCCAGTAGTACTATACAGGGACCGGGCTCGACGAGGACTGAAGCTTTCTTT,CASSTIQGPGSTRTEAFF
TRBJ1-1,TRBV6-1,-,TRBD1,TGTGCCAGCAGTGGCCAGGGGGCCAGGACTGAAGCTTTCTTT,CASSGQGARTEAFF
TRBJ2-6,TRBV5-5,-,-,TGTGCCAGCAGCTTGGGCACAAGCTCTGGGGCCAACGTCCTGACTTTC,CASSLGTSSGANVLTF
TRBJ2-3,TRBV28,-,TRBD1,TGTGCCAGCAGTTTGCCACAGGGGGGAAGGGATACGCAGTATTTT,CASSLPQGGRDTQYF
TRBJ2-7,TRBV6-6,-,-,TGTGCCAGCAGTTACCCCACACCCACAGGGTCCTACGAGCAGTACTTC,CASSYPTPTGSYEQYF
TRBJ2-7,TRBV19,-,TRBD1,TGTGCCAGTACTATCAGGCGACAGGGGGCGCCCTACGAGCAGTACTTC,CASTIRRQGAPYEQYF
TRBJ2-5,TRBV11-2,once,TRBD1,TGTGCCAGCAGAAGGGGGCTCTCCCAAGAGACCCAGTACTTC,CASRRGLSQETQYF